This T cell receptor (beta chain) came from a study of blood T cell repertoires in COVID-19. The germline V and J ends were trimmed by 4 bases and 3 bases, with 19 bases remaining between them. The CDR3 contains 16 residues. The V gene's germline CDR1 is SGHTA and CDR2 FQGTGA. Followed longitudinally, the Seattle patients had been enrolled during active infection. Some clones are missing from TCRdb's copy, which holds only in-frame ones; the method was immunoSEQ multiplex PCR. Here the sample spans around 160,000 clones, 70% to 90% being singletons. The J gene is TRBJ2-7, the V gene TRBV7-3; D is unresolved. This sequence originates from a woman aged 55-69 years with COVID-19, enrolled during active disease. Input material: peripheral blood. The CDR3 is CASSSKTPDILYEQYF. The CDR3 DNA follows: TGTGCCAGCAGCTCCAAAACTCCCGACATACTCTACGAGCAGTACTTC.